The 14 T cell receptor beta chains presented below share a single source sample, sequenced in a study of T cells in narcolepsy. Sequenced by immunoSEQ multiplex PCR; TCRdb stores in-frame clones only, minus some. Of 20,000 to 30,000 clones detected, more than 75% appear once; the ten largest clones hold more than 1%. The sample was memory (CD45RA-) CD4+ T cells from blood. These receptor sequences come from a human donor in good health.

This sequence joins TRBV5-3 and TRBJ2-7, with 10 bases fitting TRBD2. TRBV5-3 is sorted into the ORF group, with uncertain function. Trimming at V came to 2 bases and at J to 2 bases, leaving 22 bases not matched to a gene. CDR3 length equals 21 residues. CDR3 sequence (DNA): TGTGCCAGAAGCTTTCTTCTTCCTGCCGGGGAAGCGGGAGGGCTTACCTACGAGCAGTACTTC. It encodes CARSFLLPAGEAGGLTYEQYF.

This clone was counted a single time. Distinct nucleotide sequences in the sample also encode this CDR3. The rearrangement links TRBV7-2 to TRBJ2-5, with 8 bases matching TRBD2. The CDR3 covers 13 residues. Trimming cost V 2 bases and J 5 bases; bases outside gene matches: 1. From germline, CDR1 is SGHTA and CDR2 FQGNSA. As DNA, the CDR3 is TGTGCCAGCAGCTTAAGACTAGCGGAGACCCAGTACTTC. This sequence encodes CASSLRLAETQYF.

The chain joins TRBV27 to TRBJ2-5; D is ambiguous. V shed 4 bases and J shed 1 base, with 16 bases lying between them. CDR1 and CDR2 from the germline V gene are MNHEY and SMNVEV (reference sequence). The CDR3 sequence is 16 residues long. CDR3 nucleotides: TGTGCCAGCAGTTCCCTAGGCCCCGGAATCCAAGAGACCCAGTACTTC. Residues: CASSSLGPGIQETQYF.

The V and J genes are TRBV19 and TRBJ1-3; D might be TRBD1 (5 bases). The length of the CDR3 is 15 residues. V was trimmed by 7 bases and J by 3 bases, leaving 16 bases between them. The V gene's germline CDR1 is LNHDA and CDR2 SQIVND (reference sequence). In nucleotides, the CDR3 is TGTGCCAGTACCCGGGACCTAATGGGTGGAAACACCATATATTTT. Translating it yields CASTRDLMGGNTIYF. Full variable domain (outside the CDR3, taken from reference TRBV19 and TRBJ1-3): DGGITQSPKYLFRKEGQNVTLSCEQNLNHDAMYWYRQDPGQGLRLIYYSQIVNDFQKGDIAEGYSVSREKKESFPLTVTSAQKNPTAFYLCASTRDLMGGNTIYFGEGSWLTVV.

V is TRBV2 and J is TRBJ1-2; 7 nucleotides match TRBD1. J was trimmed by 3 bases and V by 1 base; bases with no gene match: 5. The CDR3 loop spans 15 amino acids. CDR1 SNHLY and CDR2 FYNNEI come from the germline V gene. The CDR3 spells CASSEGQGGYYGYTF. The CDR3 DNA follows: TGTGCCAGCAGTGAAGGGCAGGGGGGGTACTATGGCTACACCTTC.

This chain links TRBV7-2 with TRBJ2-3; D ambiguous. Germline V lookup: CDR1 SGHTA, CDR2 FQGNSA. The CDR3 totals 11 residues. The V end was cut by 7 bases, the J end by 6 bases, with 8 bases between. The CDR3 loop reads CASTSLDTQYF. The CDR3 bases are TGTGCCAGCACCTCCTTGGATACGCAGTATTTT.

The chain is built from TRBV13 and TRBJ2-6; no firm D call. Looked up from germline, CDR1 is PRHDT and CDR2 is FYEKMQ (reference sequence). The length of the CDR3 is 14 residues. The germline V and J ends were trimmed by 6 bases and 4 bases, with 10 bases remaining between them. The CDR3 nucleotides read TGTGCCAGCAGTCGGACGGAAGGGGCCAACGTCCTGACTTTC. This encodes CASSRTEGANVLTF.

V gene TRBV5-5 combines with J gene TRBJ1-6; unclear D gene. The germline V and J ends were trimmed by 0 bases and 7 bases, with 2 bases remaining between them. The germline gives CDR1 SGHKS, CDR2 YYEKEE (reference sequence). The CDR3 totals 12 residues. CDR3 in DNA: TGTGCCAGCAGCTTGGTGAATTCACCCCTCCACTTT. This encodes CASSLVNSPLHF.

This chain connects TRBV19 to TRBJ2-3, with D perhaps TRBD1 (6 bases). Germline V gives CDR1 LNHDA, CDR2 SQIVND (reference sequence). This CDR3 comprises 14 residues. Deletions cut 4 bases from V and 5 bases from J, with 13 bases between. The CDR3 region has the DNA TGTGCCAGTAGTACCAAGACAGGTATAGATACGCAGTATTTT. Encoded protein: CASSTKTGIDTQYF.

V usage is TRBV19 and J usage is TRBJ1-1; 7 bases map to TRBD1. The CDR3 spans 17 residues. Germline-derived CDR1 and CDR2 are LNHDA and SQIVND (reference sequence). J lost 1 base, V lost 3 bases, and 11 bases had no gene match. The CDR3 nucleotides read TGTGCCAGTAGTATGACAGGGTCCCAACTAACGAACACTGAAGCTTTCTTT. Its protein is CASSMTGSQLTNTEAFF.

The chain recombines TRBV9 with TRBJ2-5, with D possibly TRBD1 on 6 matching bases. There are 15 residues in the CDR3. Germline CDR1 is SGDLS and CDR2 is YYNGEE. V gave up 4 bases and J gave up 7 bases, with 20 bases separating them. The CDR3, as DNA: TGTGCCAGCAGCAAGGGTGGTTCTGGGGGCGTGACCCAGTACTTC. This gives the protein CASSKGGSGGVTQYF. Complete variable domain (other parts from reference TRBV9 and TRBJ2-5): DSGVTQTPKHLITATGQRVTLRCSPRSGDLSVYWYQQSLDQGLQFLIQYYNGEERAKGNILERFSAQQFPDLHSELNLSSLELGDSALYFCASSKGGSGGVTQYFGPGTRLLVL.

This CDR3 reads CASSRDWGSPLHF. DNA of the CDR3: TGTGCCAGCAGCCGGGACTGGGGTTCACCCCTCCACTTT. V gene TRBV7-9 combines with J gene TRBJ1-6; D may be TRBD1 (5 bases). V lost 5 bases, J lost 9 bases, and 11 bases lay in between. Germline assignment: CDR1 SEHNR and CDR2 FQNEAQ (reference sequence). This CDR3 contains 13 residues.

In its sample, this clone was seen once. This chain uses TRBV5-1 with TRBJ2-7; TRBD2 aligns across 12 bases. Trimming at V came to 2 bases and at J to 3 bases, leaving 6 bases not matched to a gene. The CDR3 has 16 residues. From germline, CDR1 is SGHRS and CDR2 YFSETQ. This chain's CDR3 is CASSFRTSGALYEQYF. The CDR3 DNA reads TGCGCCAGCAGCTTTAGGACTAGCGGGGCGCTCTACGAGCAGTACTTC.

This chain joins TRBV5-6 and TRBJ1-5; D remains unclear. Trimming took off 3 bases at V and 4 bases at J, with 5 bases between the two ends. Per germline, CDR1 SGHDT and CDR2 YYEEEE. The CDR3 spans 12 residues. CDR3 sequence: CASSYGNQPQHF. DNA of the CDR3: TGTGCCAGCAGCTACGGGAATCAGCCCCAGCATTTT.